This T cell receptor (beta chain) came from a study of T cells in tuberculosis. Overall study results and limits: The TCR-beta difference was not significant; alpha differences partly reflected length. Smaller distances to GMM-specific TCRs suggested their expansion in active tuberculosis.

The table came from immunoSEQ multiplex PCR; TCRdb's copy has only in-frame clones and leaves some out. The sample lists 25,000 to 35,000 clones, roughly 95% seen once, with around 8.5% in the top ten. On this clone itself: What it binds is unknown.

With 3 bases removed from V and 0 bases from J, the gap between germline ends came to 18 bases. Per the germline V gene, CDR1 is SEHNR and CDR2 is FQNEAQ (reference sequence). CDR3 length equals 18 residues. The chain uses TRBV7-9 and TRBJ1-3, with a tentative D call TRBD1 (6 bases). The sequence was obtained from a donor aged 5-35 years with latent tuberculosis or without tuberculosis infection. Sequencing input: PBMCs. CDR3 sequence reads: CASSFGGQPTFSGNTIYF. DNA for the CDR3: TGTGCCAGCAGCTTTGGTGGACAGCCTACTTTCTCTGGAAACACCATATATTTT. Supplemented by reference TRBV7-9 and TRBJ1-3, the full variable domain reads DTGVSQNPRHKITKRGQNVTFRCDPISEHNRLYWYRQTLGQGPEFLTYFQNEAQLEKSRLLSDRFSAERPKGSFSTLEIQRTEQGDSAMYLCASSFGGQPTFSGNTIYFGEGSWLTVV.